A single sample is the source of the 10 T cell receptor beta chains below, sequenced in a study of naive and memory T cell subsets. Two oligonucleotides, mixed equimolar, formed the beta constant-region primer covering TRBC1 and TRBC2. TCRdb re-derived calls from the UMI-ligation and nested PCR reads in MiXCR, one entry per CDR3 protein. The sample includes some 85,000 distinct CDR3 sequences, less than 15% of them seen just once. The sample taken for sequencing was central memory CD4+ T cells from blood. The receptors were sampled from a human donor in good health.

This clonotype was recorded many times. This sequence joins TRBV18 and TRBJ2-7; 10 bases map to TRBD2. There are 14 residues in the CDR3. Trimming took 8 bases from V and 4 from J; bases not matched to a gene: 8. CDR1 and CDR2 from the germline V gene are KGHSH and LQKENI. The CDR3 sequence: CASSPLAGGYEQYF. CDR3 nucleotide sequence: TGTGCCAGCAGCCCCTTAGCGGGAGGTTACGAGCAGTACTTC.

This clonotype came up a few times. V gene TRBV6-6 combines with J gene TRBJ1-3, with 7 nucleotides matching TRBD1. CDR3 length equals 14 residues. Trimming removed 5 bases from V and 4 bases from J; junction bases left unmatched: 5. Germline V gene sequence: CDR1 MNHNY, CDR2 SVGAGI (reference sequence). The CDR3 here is CASSGTTGGNTIYF. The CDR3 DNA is TGTGCCAGCAGTGGAACGACAGGGGGAAACACCATATATTTT.

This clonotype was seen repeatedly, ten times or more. The CDR3 loop is CSARTSGAYNEQFF. As DNA, the CDR3 is TGCAGTGCTAGAACTAGCGGGGCCTACAATGAGCAGTTCTTC. The chain employs TRBV20-1 and TRBJ2-1; 10 bases match TRBD2. This CDR3 contains 14 residues. Germline CDR1 DFQATT, CDR2 SNEGSKA (reference sequence). Trimming removed 2 bases from V and 2 bases from J; junction bases left unmatched: 0.

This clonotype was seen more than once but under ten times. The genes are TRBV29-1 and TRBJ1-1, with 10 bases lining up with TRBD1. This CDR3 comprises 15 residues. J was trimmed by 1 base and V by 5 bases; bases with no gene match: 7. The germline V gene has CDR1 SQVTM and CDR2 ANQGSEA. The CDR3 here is CSVTGQGFENTEAFF. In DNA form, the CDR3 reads TGCAGCGTTACGGGACAGGGGTTCGAGAACACTGAAGCTTTCTTT.

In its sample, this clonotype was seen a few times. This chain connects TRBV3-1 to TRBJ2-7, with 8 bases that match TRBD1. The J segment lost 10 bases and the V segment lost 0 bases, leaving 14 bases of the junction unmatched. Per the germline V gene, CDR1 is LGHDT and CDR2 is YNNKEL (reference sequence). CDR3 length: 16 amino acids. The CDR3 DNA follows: TGTGCCAGCAGCCAAGATTGGACAGGGTCCGACGGGAGTCAGTACTTC. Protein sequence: CASSQDWTGSDGSQYF.

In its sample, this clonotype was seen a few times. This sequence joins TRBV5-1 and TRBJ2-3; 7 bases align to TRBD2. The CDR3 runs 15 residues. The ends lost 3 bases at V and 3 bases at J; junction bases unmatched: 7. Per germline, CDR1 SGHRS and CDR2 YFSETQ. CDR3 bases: TGCGCCAGCAGCTACGGGACTACCCTTACAGATACGCAGTATTTT. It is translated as CASSYGTTLTDTQYF.

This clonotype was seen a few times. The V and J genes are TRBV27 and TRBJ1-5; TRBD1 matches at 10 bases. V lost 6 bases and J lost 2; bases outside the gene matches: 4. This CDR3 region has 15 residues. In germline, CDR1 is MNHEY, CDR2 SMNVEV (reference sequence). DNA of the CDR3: TGTGCCAGCAGGACAGGGGGCTGGGGCAATCAGCCCCAGCATTTT. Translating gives CASRTGGWGNQPQHF.

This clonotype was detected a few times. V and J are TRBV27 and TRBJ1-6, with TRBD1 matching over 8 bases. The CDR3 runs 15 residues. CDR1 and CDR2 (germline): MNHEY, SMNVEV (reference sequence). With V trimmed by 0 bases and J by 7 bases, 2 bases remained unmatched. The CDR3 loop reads CASSLSRTGNSPLHF. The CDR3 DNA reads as TGTGCCAGCAGTTTATCACGGACAGGGAATTCACCCCTCCACTTT.

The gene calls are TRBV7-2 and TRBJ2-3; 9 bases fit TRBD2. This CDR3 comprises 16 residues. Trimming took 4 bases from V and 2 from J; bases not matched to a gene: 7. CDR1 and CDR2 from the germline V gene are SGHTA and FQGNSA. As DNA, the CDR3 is TGTGCCAGCAGCTCCCAGACTAGCGGATTCACAGATACGCAGTATTTT. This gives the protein CASSSQTSGFTDTQYF.

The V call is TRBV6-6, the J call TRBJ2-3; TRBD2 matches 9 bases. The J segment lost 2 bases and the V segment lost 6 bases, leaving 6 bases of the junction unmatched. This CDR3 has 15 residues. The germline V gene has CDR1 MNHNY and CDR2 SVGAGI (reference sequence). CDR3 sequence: CASRGAGGSTDTQYF. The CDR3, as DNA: TGTGCCAGCAGGGGAGCGGGAGGTTCCACAGATACGCAGTATTTT.